The TCR beta chain described here comes from a study of graft-versus-host responses after intestinal transplantation. Study-wide points: GvH clones detected in recipient marrow included some appearing first in ileum or blood.

Some clones are missing from TCRdb's copy, which holds only in-frame ones; the method was immunoSEQ multiplex PCR. The sample comprises 49,000 or so clones, 85% to 95% of which are singletons, and about 5.5% rests with the top ten. Concerning this clone: Its antigen is still unknown.

The clonotype comes from a human patient who received an intestinal transplant, so some T cells may come from the graft donor. The material sequenced was PBMCs, taken around 790 days after a first intestinal transplant, on the day of a second.

This CDR3 is CASRTGGFDEAFF. The CDR3 nucleotides are TGTGCCAGCAGGACAGGGGGCTTTGATGAAGCTTTCTTT. The chain links TRBV2 to TRBJ1-1; TRBD1 agrees at 10 bases. V was pared by 6 bases and J by 7 bases, with 5 bases of the junction left unmatched. Germline lookup yields CDR1 SNHLY and CDR2 FYNNEI. The CDR3 runs to 13 residues.